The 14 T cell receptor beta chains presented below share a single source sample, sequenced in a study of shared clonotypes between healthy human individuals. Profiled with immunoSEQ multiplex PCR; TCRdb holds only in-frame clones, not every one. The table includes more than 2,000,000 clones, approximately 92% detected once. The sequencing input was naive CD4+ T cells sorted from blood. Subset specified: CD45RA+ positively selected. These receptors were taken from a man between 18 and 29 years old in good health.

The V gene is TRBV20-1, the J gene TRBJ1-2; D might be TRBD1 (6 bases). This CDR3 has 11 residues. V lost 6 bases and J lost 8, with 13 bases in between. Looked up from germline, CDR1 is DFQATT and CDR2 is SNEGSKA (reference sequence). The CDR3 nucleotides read TGCAGTGCCCACCCAGGGGAGGGCTACACCTTC. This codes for CSAHPGEGYTF.

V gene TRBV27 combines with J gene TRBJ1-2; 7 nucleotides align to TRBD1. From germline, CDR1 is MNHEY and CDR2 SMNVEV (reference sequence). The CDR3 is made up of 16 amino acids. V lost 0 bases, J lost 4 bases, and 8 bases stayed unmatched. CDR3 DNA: TGTGCCAGCAGTTTATCGTACAGGGGCGAGATCTATGGCTACACCTTC. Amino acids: CASSLSYRGEIYGYTF.

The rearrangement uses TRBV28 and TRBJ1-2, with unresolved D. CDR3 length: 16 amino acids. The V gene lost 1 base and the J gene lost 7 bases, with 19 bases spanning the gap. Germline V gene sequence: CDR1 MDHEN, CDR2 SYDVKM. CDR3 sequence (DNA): TGTGCCAGCAGTTTATTGGGAACGGACCTAACGGGTGGCTACACCTTC. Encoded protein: CASSLLGTDLTGGYTF.

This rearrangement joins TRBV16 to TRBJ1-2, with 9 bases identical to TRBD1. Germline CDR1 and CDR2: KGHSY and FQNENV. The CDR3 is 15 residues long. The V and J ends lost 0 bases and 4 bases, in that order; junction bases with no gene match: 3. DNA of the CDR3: TGTGCCAGCAGCCAATCTGGACAGGGGAGCTATGGCTACACCTTC. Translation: CASSQSGQGSYGYTF.

The CDR3 loop is CASRIAAEHSYEQYF. CDR3 nucleotide sequence: TGCGCCAGCAGAATTGCGGCGGAGCACTCCTACGAGCAGTACTTC. The chain employs TRBV5-1 and TRBJ2-7; D gene ambiguous. V shed 5 bases and J shed 0 bases, with 15 bases lying between them. Germline V gene sequence: CDR1 SGHRS, CDR2 YFSETQ. There are 15 residues in the CDR3.

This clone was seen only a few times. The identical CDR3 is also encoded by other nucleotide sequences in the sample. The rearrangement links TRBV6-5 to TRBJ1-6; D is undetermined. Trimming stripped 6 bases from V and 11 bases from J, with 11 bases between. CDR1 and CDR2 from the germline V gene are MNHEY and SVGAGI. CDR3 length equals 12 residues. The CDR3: CASSRPSAPLHF. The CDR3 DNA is TGTGCCAGCAGCCGACCCTCAGCACCCCTCCACTTT.

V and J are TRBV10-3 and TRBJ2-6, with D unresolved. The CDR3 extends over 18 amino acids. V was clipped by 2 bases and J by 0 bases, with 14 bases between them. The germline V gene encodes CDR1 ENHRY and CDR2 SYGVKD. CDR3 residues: CAISEGPGSYSGANVLTF. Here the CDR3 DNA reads TGTGCCATCAGTGAGGGACCAGGCTCTTACTCTGGGGCCAACGTCCTGACTTTC.

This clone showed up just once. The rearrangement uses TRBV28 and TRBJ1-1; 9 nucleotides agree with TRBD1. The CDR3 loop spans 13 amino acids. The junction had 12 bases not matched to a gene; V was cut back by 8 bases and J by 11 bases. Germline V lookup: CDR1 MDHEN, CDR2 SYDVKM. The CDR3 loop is CASVEHGTGFAFF. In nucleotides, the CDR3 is TGTGCCAGCGTCGAACACGGGACAGGGTTCGCTTTCTTT.

CDR3 nucleotides: TGCGCCAGCAGCCAAGCTAGCGGGGGTCTTTCCTACGAGCAGTACTTC. Translation: CASSQASGGLSYEQYF. The chain employs TRBV4-1 and TRBJ2-7, with 10 bases that match TRBD2. Germline V CDR1 and CDR2: MGHRA, YSYEKL. The CDR3 runs to 16 residues. With V trimmed by 1 base and J by 1 base, 4 bases remained unmatched.

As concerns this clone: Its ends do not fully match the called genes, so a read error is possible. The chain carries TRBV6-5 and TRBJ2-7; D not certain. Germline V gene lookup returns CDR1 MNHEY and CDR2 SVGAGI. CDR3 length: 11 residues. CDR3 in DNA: TGTGCCAGCAGTTACGTCGGTTCTTGGCACTTC. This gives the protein CASSYVGSWHF.

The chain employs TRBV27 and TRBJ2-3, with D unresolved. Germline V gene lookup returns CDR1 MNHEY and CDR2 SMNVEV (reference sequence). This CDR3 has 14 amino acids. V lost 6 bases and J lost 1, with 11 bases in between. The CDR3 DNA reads TGTGCCAGCAGAGGGTCCTGGGGCACAGATACGCAGTATTTT. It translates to CASRGSWGTDTQYF.

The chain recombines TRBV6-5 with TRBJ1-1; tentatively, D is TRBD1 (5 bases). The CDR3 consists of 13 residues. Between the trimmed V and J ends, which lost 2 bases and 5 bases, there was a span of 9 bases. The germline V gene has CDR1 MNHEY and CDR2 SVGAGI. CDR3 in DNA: TGTGCCAGCAGTTACCTCAGGGTTACTGAAGCTTTCTTT. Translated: CASSYLRVTEAFF.

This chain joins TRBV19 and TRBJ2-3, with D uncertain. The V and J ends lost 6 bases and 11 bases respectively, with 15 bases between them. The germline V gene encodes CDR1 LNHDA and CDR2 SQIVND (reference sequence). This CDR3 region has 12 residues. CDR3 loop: CASSTKWPLQYF. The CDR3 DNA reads TGTGCCAGTAGCACAAAGTGGCCTCTGCAGTATTTT.

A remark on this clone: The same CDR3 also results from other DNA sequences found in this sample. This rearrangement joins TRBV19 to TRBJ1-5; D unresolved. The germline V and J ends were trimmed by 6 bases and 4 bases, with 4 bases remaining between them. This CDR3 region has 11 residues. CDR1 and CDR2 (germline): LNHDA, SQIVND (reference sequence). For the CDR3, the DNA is TGTGCCAGTAGCTCAAATCAGCCCCAGCATTTT. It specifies CASSSNQPQHF.